This T cell receptor beta chain was sequenced in a study of T cell repertoires in cytomegalovirus infection. General study results and limits: CMV-specific TCR beta clonotypes restricted by HLA-C dominated the ex vivo response.

TCRdb fed the reads into MiXCR, producing one record per CDR3 protein. This table has approximately 400,000 distinct CDR3 sequences, 25% to 40% appearing once. Points on this clonotype: Its antigen remains unidentified.

The ends lost 6 bases at V and 7 bases at J; junction bases unmatched: 12. The germline gives CDR1 SGHDT, CDR2 YYEEEE. This CDR3 has 14 residues. The specimen was PBMCs. The origin of this receptor is a human donor in good health (CMV status not recorded). Some clones in this sample may be carry-over from other donors' samples. This sequence joins TRBV5-6 and TRBJ2-7; TRBD1 aligns across 8 bases. CDR3 DNA sequence: TGTGCCAGCAACACGTGGCAGGGGGCAGAGGAGCAGTACTTC. It encodes CASNTWQGAEEQYF.